This T cell receptor (beta chain) was recovered during a study of T cell responses to AZD1222 COVID-19 vaccine. The CDR3 length is 17 residues. Germline values: CDR1 LGHNT, CDR2 FRNRAP. V was clipped by 5 bases and J by 4 bases, with 21 bases between them. Libraries were prepared by immunoSEQ multiplex PCR; TCRdb keeps only in-frame clonotypes and omits some of them. The table includes roughly 70,000 clones, 60% to 85% detected once. This clonotype was sampled from an adult in good health. The rearrangement links TRBV12-5 to TRBJ1-5; D uncertain. This sample comprised peripheral blood, obtained on day 0 of MenACWY control vaccination. CDR3 loop: CASGPLDGPSDNQPQHF. In DNA, the CDR3 is TGTGCTAGTGGTCCCCTCGACGGCCCCTCCGATAATCAGCCCCAGCATTTT. Supplemented by reference TRBV12-5 and TRBJ1-5, the full variable domain reads DARVTQTPRHKVTEMGQEVTMRCQPILGHNTVFWYRQTMMQGLELLAYFRNRAPLDDSGMPKDRFSAEMPDATLATLKIQPSEPRDSAVYFCASGPLDGPSDNQPQHFGDGTRLSIL.